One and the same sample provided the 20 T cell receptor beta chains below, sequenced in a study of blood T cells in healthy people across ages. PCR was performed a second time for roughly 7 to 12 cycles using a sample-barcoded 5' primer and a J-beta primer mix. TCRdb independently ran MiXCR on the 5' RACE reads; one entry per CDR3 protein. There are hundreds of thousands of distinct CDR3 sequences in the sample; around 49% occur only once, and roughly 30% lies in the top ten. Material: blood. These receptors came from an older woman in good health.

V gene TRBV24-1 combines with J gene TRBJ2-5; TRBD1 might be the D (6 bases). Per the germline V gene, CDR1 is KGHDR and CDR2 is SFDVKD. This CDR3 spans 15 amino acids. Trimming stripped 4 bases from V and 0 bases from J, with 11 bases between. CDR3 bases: TGTGCCACCAGTGACTCAGGGGCGTACCAAGAGACCCAGTACTTC. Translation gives CATSDSGAYQETQYF.

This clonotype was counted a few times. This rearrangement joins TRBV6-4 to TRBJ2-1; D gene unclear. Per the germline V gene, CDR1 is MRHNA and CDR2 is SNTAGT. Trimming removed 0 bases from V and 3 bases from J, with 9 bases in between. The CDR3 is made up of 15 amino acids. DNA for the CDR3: TGTGCCAGCAGTGACTCGGCCGGCGGCTACAATGAGCAGTTCTTC. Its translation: CASSDSAGGYNEQFF.

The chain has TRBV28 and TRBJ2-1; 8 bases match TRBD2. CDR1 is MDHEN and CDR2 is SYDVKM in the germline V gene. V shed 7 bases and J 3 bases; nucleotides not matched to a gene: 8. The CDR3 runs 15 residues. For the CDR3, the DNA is TGTGCCAGCATCTTACCGGGACTAGGCTACAATGAGCAGTTCTTC. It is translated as CASILPGLGYNEQFF.

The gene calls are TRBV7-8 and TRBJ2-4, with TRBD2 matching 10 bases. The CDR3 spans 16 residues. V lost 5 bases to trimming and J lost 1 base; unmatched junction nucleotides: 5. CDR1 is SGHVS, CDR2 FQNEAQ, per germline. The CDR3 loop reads CASSPGTSAAKNIQYF. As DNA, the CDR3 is TGTGCCAGCAGCCCCGGGACTAGCGCGGCCAAAAACATTCAGTACTTC.

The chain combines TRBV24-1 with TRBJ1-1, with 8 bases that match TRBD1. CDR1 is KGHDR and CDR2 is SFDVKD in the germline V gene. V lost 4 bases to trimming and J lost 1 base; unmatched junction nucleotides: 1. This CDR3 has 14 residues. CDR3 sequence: CATSDRGPNTEAFF. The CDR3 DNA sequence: TGTGCCACCAGTGACAGGGGGCCGAACACTGAAGCTTTCTTT.

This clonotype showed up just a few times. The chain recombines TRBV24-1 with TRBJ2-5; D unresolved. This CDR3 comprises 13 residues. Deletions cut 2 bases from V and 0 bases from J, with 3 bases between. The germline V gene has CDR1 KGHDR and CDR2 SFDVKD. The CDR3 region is CATSDSHQETQYF. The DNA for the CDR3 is TGTGCCACCAGTGATTCGCACCAAGAGACCCAGTACTTC.

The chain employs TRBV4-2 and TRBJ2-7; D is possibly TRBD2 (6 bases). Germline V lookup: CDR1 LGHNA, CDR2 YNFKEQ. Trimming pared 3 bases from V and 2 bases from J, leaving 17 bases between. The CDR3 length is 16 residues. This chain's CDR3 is CASSHPGGEATYEQYF. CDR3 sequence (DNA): TGTGCCAGCAGCCACCCTGGAGGGGAGGCCACCTACGAGCAGTACTTC.

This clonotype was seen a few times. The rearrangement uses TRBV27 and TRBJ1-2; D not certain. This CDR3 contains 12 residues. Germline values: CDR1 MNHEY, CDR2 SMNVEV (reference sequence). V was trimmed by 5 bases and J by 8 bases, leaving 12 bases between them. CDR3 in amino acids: CASSATASGYTF. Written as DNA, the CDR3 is TGTGCCAGCAGTGCGACGGCCTCCGGCTACACCTTC.

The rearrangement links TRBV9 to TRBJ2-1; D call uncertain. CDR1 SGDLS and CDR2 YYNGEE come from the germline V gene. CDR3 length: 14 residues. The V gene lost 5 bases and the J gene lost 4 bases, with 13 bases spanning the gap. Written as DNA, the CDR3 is TGTGCCAGCAGGAGGAACCTCGGGTACAATGAGCAGTTCTTC. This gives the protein CASRRNLGYNEQFF.

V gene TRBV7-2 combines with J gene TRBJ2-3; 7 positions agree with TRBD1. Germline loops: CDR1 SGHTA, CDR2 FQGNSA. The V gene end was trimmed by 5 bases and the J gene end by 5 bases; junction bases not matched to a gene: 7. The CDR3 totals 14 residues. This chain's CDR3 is CASSQTGAEDTQYF. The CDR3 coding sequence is TGTGCCAGCAGCCAAACAGGGGCGGAAGATACGCAGTATTTT.

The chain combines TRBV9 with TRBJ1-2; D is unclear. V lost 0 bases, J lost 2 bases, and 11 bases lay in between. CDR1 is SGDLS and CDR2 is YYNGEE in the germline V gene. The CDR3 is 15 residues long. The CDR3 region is CASSVEAAPNYGYTF. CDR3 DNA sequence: TGTGCCAGCAGCGTAGAGGCCGCACCCAACTATGGCTACACCTTC.

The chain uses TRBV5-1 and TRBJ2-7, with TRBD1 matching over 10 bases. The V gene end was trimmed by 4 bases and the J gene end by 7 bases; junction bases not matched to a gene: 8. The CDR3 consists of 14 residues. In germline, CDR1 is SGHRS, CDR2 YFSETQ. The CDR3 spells CASSPRTGGLEQYF. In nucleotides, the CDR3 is TGCGCCAGCAGCCCCCGGACAGGGGGGTTGGAGCAGTACTTC.

The CDR3 coding sequence is TGTGCCAGCAGCGTAGGGGCAGGGGTTTACGAGCAGTACTTC. It encodes CASSVGAGVYEQYF. The chain links TRBV9 to TRBJ2-7; D is perhaps TRBD1 (6 bases). The CDR3 extends over 14 amino acids. The germline CDR1 and CDR2 sequences are SGDLS and YYNGEE. The ends were cut back, 0 bases at V and 4 bases at J, with 11 bases in the middle.

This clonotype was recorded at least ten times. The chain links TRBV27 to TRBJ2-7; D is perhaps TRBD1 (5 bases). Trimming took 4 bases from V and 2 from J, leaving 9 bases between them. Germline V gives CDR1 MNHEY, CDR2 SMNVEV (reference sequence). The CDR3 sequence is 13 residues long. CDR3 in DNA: TGTGCCAGCAGTTATACAGGAACCTACGAGCAGTACTTC. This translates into CASSYTGTYEQYF.

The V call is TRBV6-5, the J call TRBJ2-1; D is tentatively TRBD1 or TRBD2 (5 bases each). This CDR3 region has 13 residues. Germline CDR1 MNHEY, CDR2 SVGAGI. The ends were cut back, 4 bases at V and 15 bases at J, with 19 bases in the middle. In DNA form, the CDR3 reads TGTGCCAGCAGTTCCTCGGGACCCGCAGGTCTGTTCTTC. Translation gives CASSSSGPAGLFF.

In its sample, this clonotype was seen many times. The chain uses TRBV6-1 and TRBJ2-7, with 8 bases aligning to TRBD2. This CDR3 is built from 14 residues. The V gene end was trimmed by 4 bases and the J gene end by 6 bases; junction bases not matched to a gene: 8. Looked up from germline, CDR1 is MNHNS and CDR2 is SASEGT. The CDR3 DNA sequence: TGTGCCAGCAGTGTACCAGCGGGAGTCGGCGAGCAGTACTTC. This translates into CASSVPAGVGEQYF.

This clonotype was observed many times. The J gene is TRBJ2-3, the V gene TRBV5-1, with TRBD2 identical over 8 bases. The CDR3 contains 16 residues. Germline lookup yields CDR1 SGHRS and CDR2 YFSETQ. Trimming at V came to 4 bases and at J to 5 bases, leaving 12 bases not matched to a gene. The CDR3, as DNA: TGCGCCAGCAGCCCCCCCTCTGGGGGACTAGAAGATACGCAGTATTTT. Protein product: CASSPPSGGLEDTQYF.

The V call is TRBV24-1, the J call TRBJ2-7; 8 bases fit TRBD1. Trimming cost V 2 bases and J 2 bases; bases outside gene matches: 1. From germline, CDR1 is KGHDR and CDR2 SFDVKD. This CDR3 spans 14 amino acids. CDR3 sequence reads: CATSDSDRAYEQYF. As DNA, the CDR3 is TGTGCCACCAGTGATTCGGACAGGGCCTACGAGCAGTACTTC.

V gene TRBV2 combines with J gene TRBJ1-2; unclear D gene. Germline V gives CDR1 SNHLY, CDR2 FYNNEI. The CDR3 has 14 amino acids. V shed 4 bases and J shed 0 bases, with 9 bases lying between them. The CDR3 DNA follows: TGTGCCAGCAGTGCTTACGGGACTAACTATGGCTACACCTTC. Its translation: CASSAYGTNYGYTF.

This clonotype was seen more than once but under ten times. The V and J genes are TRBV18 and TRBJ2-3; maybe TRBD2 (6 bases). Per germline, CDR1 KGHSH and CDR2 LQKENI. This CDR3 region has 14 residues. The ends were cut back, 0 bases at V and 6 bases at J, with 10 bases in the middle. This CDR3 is CASSPPGGEDTQYF. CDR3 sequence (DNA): TGTGCCAGCTCACCACCTGGAGGGGAGGATACGCAGTATTTT. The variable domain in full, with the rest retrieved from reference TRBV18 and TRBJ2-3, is NAGVMQNPRHLVRRRGQEARLRCSPMKGHSHVYWYRQLPEEGLKFMVYLQKENIIDESGMPKERFSAEFPKEGPSILRIQQVVRGDSAAYFCASSPPGGEDTQYFGPGTRLTVL.